This T cell receptor beta chain was documented in a study of cytomegalovirus exposure and HLA in healthy donors. Study-wide results and caveats: On later analysis, the bulk of CMV-associated TCR beta chains appeared to be HLA-restricted.

CDR1 SGDLS and CDR2 YYNGEE come from the germline V gene. This CDR3 spans 17 amino acids. Germline trimming cut 2 bases from V and 2 bases from J; bases unmatched to any gene: 6. PCR amplification relied on 60 Vbeta primers (plus 13 Jbeta primers). Repertoires were generated with immunoSEQ multiplex PCR, while TCRdb's copy carries only in-frame clones and drops some. This table has more than 150,000 clones, roughly 84% appearing once. On this clone: Its antigen is currently unknown.

This clonotype originated in a girl aged 2-10 years in good health and CMV-seropositive. The V gene is TRBV9, the J gene TRBJ2-2; TRBD2 agrees at 10 bases. Material for sequencing was PBMCs. For the CDR3, the DNA is TGTGCCAGCAGCGTTTTAGCGGGAGGACTAAACACCGGGGAGCTGTTTTTT. Residues: CASSVLAGGLNTGELFF.